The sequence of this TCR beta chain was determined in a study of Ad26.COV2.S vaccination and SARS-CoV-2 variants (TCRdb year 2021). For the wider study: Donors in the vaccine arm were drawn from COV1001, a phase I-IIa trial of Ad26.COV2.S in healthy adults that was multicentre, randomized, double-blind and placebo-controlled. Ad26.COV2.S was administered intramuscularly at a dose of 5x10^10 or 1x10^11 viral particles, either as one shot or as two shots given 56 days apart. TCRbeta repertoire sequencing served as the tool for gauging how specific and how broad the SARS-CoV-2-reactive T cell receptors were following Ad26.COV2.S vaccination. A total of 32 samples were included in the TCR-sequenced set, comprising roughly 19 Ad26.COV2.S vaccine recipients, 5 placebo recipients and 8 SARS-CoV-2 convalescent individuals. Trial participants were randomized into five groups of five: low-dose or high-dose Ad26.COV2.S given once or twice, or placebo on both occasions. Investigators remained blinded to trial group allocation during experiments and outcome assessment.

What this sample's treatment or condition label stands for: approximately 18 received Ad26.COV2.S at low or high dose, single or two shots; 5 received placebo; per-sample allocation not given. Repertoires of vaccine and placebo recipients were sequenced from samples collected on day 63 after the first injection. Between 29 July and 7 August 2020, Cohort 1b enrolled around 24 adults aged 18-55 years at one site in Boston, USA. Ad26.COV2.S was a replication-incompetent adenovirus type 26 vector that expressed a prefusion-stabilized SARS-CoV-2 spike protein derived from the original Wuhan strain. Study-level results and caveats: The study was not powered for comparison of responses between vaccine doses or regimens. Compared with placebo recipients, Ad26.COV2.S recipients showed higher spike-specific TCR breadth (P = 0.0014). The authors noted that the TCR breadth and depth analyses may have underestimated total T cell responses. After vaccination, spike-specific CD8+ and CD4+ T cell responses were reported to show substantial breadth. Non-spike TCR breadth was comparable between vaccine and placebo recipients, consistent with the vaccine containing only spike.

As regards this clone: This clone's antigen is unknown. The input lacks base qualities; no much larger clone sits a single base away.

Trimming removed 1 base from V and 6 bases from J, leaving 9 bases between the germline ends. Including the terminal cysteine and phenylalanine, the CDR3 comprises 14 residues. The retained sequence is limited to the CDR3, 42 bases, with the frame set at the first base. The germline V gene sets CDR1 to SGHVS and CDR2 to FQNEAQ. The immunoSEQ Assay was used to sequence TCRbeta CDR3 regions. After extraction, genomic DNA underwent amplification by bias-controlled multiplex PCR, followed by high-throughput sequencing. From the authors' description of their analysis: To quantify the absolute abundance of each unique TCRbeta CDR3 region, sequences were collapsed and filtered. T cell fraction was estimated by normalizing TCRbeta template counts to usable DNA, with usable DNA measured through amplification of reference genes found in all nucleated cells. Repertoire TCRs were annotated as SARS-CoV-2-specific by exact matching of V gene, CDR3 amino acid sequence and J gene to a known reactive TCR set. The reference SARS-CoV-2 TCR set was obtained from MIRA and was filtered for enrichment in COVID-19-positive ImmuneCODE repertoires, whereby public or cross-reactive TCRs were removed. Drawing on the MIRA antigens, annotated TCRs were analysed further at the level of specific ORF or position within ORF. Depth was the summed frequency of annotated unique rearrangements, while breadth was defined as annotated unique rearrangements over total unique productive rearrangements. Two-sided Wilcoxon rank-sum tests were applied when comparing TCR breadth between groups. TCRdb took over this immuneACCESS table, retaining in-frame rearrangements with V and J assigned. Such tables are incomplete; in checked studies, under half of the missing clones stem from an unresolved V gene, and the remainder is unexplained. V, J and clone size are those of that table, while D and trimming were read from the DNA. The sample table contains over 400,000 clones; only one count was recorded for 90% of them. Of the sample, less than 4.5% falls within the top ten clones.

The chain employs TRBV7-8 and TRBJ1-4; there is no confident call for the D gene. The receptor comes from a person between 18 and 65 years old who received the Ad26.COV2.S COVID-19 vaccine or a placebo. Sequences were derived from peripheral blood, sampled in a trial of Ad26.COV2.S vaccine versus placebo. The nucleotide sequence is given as TGTGCCAGCAGCTTAGGGTGGCCTGATGAAAAACTGTTTTTT. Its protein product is CASSLGWPDEKLFF.